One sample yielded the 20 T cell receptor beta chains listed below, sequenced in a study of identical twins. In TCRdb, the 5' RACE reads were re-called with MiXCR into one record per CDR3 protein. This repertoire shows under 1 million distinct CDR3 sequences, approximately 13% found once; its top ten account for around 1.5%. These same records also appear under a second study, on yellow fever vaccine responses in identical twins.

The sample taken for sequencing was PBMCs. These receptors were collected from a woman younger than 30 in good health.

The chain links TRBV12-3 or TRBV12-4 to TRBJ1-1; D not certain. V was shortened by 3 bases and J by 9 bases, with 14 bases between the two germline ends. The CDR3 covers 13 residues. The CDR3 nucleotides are TGTGCCAGCAGTTTCTCCCGAGGTACCCAAGCTTTCTTT. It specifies CASSFSRGTQAFF.

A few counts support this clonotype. In DNA, the CDR3 is TGTGCCAGCAGCTTAGCTAGCGGGAGTAGTATCCACAATGAGCAGTTCTTC. Translating it yields CASSLASGSSIHNEQFF. This chain links TRBV7-9 with TRBJ2-1, with 9 bases that match TRBD2. V dropped 0 bases and J dropped 5; count of bases not matched to a gene: 8. CDR3 size: 17 residues. In germline, CDR1 is SEHNR, CDR2 FQNEAQ (reference sequence).

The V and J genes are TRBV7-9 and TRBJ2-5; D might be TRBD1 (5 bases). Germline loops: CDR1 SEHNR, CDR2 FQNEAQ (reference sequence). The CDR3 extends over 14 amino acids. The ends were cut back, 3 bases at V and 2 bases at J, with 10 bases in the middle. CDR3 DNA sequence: TGTGCCAGCAGCTTCTCCAGGGTGCAAGAGACCCAGTACTTC. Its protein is CASSFSRVQETQYF.

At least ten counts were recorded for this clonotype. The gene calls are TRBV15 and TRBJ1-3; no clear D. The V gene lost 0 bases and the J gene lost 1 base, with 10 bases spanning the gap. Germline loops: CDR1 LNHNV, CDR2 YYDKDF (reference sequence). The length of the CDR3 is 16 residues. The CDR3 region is CATSRDSPQSGNTIYF. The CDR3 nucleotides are TGTGCCACCAGCAGAGATTCTCCCCAGTCTGGAAACACCATATATTTT.

The CDR3 spells CASSQAVGWDEQFF. CDR3 sequence (DNA): TGTGCCAGCAGCCAGGCGGTCGGGTGGGATGAGCAGTTCTTC. The chain has TRBV3-1 and TRBJ2-1, with D hard to call. The CDR3 sequence is 14 residues long. V was pared by 3 bases and J by 8 bases, with 14 bases between. Germline V gives CDR1 LGHDT, CDR2 YNNKEL (reference sequence).

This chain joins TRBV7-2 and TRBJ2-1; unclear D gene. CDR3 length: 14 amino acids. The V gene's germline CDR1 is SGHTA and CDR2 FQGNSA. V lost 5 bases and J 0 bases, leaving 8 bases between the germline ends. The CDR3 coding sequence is TGTGCCAGCAGCGCATATAGCTCCTACAATGAGCAGTTCTTC. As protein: CASSAYSSYNEQFF.

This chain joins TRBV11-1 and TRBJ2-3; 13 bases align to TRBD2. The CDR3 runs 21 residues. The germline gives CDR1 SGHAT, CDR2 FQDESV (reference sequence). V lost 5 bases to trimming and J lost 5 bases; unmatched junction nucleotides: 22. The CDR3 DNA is TGTGCCAGCAGCCAAGTGCGGATCGGAGTTTGGACTAGCGGGAGTGGAGATACGCAGTATTTT. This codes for CASSQVRIGVWTSGSGDTQYF.

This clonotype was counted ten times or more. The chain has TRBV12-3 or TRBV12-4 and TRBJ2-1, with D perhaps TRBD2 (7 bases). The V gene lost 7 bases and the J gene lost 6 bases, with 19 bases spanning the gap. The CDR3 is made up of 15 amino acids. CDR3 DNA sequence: TGTGCCAGCACAAGGGGGGGAGGAACCACCAATGAGCAGTTCTTC. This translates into CASTRGGGTTNEQFF.

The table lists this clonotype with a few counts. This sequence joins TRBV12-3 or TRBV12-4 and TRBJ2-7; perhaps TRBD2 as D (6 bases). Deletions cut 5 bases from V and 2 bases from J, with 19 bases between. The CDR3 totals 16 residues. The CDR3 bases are TGTGCCAGCAGTGGGAATGGACTATCCCCAACCTACGAGCAGTACTTC. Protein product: CASSGNGLSPTYEQYF.

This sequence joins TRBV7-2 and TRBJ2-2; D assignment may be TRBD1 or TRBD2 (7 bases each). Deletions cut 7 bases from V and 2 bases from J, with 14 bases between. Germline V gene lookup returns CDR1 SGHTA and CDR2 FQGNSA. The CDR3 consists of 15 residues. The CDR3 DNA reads TGTGCCAGCACCCAGGGGGGGATAAACACCGGGGAGCTGTTTTTT. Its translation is CASTQGGINTGELFF.

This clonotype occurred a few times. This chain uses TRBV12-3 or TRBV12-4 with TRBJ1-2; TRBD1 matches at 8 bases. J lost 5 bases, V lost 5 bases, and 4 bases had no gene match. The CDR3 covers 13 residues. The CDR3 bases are TGTGCCAGCAGTGGACAGGGACAGTATGGCTACACCTTC. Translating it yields CASSGQGQYGYTF.

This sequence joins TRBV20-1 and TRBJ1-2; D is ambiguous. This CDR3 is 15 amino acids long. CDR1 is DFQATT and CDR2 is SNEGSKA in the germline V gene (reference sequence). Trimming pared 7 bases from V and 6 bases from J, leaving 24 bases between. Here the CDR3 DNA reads TGCAGTGGTCCGCCGGGCCAGACCTTCGGGAATGGCTACACCTTC. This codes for CSGPPGQTFGNGYTF.

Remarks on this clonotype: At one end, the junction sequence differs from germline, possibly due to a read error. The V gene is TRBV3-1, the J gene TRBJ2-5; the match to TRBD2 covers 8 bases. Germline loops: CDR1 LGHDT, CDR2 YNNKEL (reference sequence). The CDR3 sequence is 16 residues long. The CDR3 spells CASSQGGGRRSEAQYF. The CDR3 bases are TGTGCCAGCAGCCAAGGAGGCGGGAGGCGTTCAGAGGCCCAGTACTTC.

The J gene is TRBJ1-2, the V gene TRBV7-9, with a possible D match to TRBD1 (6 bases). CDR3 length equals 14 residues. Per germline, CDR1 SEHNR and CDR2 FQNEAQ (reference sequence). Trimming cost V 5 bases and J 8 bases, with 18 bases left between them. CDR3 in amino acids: CASSASAGVGGYTF. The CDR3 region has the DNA TGTGCCAGCAGCGCTTCCGCAGGGGTAGGGGGCTACACCTTC. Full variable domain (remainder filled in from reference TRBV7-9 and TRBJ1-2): DTGVSQNPRHKITKRGQNVTFRCDPISEHNRLYWYRQTLGQGPEFLTYFQNEAQLEKSRLLSDRFSAERPKGSFSTLEIQRTEQGDSAMYLCASSASAGVGGYTFGSGTRLTVV.

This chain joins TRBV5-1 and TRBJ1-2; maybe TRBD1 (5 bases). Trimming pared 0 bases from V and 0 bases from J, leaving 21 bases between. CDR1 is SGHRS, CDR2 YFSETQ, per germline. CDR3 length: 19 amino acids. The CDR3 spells CASSLGAMGQRHANYGYTF. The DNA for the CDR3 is TGCGCCAGCAGCTTGGGAGCTATGGGGCAGCGGCACGCTAACTATGGCTACACCTTC. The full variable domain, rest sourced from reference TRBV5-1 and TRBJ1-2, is KAGVTQTPRYLIKTRGQQVTLSCSPISGHRSVSWYQQTPGQGLQFLFEYFSETQRNKGNFPGRFSGRQFSNSRSEMNVSTLELGDSALYLCASSLGAMGQRHANYGYTFGSGTRLTVV.

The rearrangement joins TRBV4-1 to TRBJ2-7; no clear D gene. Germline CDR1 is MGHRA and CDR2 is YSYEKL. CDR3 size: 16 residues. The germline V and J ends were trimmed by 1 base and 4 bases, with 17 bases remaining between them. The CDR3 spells CASSQGLRRTLYEQYF. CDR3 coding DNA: TGCGCCAGCAGCCAAGGACTCCGGAGAACACTTTACGAGCAGTACTTC.

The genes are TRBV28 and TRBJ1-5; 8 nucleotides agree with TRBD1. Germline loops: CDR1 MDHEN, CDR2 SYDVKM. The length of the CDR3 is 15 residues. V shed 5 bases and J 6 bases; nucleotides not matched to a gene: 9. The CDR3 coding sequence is TGTGCCAGCAGTAGAACGGGACAGGATCTTCAGCCCCAGCATTTT. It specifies CASSRTGQDLQPQHF.

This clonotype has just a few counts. This CDR3 is CASSPGWSTGELFF. The DNA for the CDR3 is TGTGCCAGCAGCCCGGGCTGGTCTACCGGGGAGCTGTTTTTT. J is TRBJ2-2 and V is TRBV7-8; D unresolved. CDR1 is SGHVS, CDR2 FQNEAQ, per germline. This CDR3 is built from 14 residues. V was shortened by 5 bases and J by 5 bases, with 12 bases between the two germline ends.

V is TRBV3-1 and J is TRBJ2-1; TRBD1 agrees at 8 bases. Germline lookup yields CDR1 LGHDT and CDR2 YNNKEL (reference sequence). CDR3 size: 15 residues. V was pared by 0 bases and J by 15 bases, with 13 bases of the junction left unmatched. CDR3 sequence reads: CASSQDSPDRGGRFF. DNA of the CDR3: TGTGCCAGCAGCCAAGACTCCCCAGACAGGGGAGGTCGGTTCTTC.

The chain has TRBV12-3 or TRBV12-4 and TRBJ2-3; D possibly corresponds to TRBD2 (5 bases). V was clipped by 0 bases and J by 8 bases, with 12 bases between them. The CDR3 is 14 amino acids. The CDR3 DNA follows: TGTGCCAGCAGTTTAGCGCGGGCACAAGGTACGCAGTATTTT. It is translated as CASSLARAQGTQYF.